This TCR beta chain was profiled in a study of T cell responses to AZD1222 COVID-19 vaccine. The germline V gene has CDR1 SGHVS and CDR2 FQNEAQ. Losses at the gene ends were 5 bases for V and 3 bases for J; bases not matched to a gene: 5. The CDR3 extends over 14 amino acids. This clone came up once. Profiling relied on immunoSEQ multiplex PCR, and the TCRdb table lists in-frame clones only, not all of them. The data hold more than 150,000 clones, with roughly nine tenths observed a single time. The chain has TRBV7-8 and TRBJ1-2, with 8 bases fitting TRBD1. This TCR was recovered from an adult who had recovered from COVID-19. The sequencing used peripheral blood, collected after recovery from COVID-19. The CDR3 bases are TGTGCCAGCAGCCCCACGACAGGGGACTATGGCTACACCTTC. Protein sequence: CASSPTTGDYGYTF.